Presented here are 22 T cell receptor beta chains from one specimen sequenced in a study of blood T cell repertoires in COVID-19. Only in-frame clones appear in the TCRdb table, and some are missing; sequencing was by immunoSEQ multiplex PCR. The sample has about 340,000 clones, 80% to 90% seen once. The sequenced sample consisted of peripheral blood. The receptor source for this set is a man younger than 45 with active or convalescent COVID-19.

This clone has only a few counts. The J gene is TRBJ2-3, the V gene TRBV7-2; 7 nucleotides align to TRBD2. Germline V CDR1 and CDR2: SGHTA, FQGNSA. The CDR3 runs to 15 residues. V trimming: 1 base; J trimming: 4 bases; junction bases outside the gene matches: 5. The CDR3 here is CASSLGWGGADTQYF. DNA for the CDR3: TGTGCCAGCAGCTTAGGGTGGGGAGGGGCAGATACGCAGTATTTT.

This clone was detected once. The chain links TRBV18 to TRBJ2-2; TRBD2 agrees at 7 bases. The V gene's germline CDR1 is KGHSH and CDR2 LQKENI. With 6 bases clipped from V and 3 bases from J, the junction kept 7 bases outside the gene matches. This CDR3 comprises 15 residues. This chain's CDR3 is CASSRTSADTGELFF. The CDR3 DNA reads as TGTGCCAGCTCCCGTACTAGCGCTGACACCGGGGAGCTGTTTTTT.

V usage is TRBV6-5 and J usage is TRBJ1-4; the match to TRBD1 covers 9 bases. This CDR3 is 16 amino acids long. Germline values: CDR1 MNHEY, CDR2 SVGAGI. After removal of 0 bases from V and 8 bases from J, the junction contained 7 bases not matched to a gene. The CDR3 protein is CASSYSRQGVGEKLFF. The CDR3 DNA sequence: TGTGCCAGCAGTTACTCGAGACAGGGGGTGGGGGAAAAACTGTTTTTT.

This sequence joins TRBV9 and TRBJ1-6, with D possibly matching TRBD1 (6 bases). Trimming took 4 bases from V and 11 from J, leaving 10 bases between them. CDR1 is SGDLS and CDR2 is YYNGEE in the germline V gene. The CDR3 sequence is 12 residues long. In DNA, the CDR3 is TGTGCCAGCAGCAAACAGGGTCCACCCCTCCACTTT. Translated, it gives CASSKQGPPLHF.

The chain uses TRBV6-6 and TRBJ2-5, with a tentative D call TRBD2 (6 bases). The CDR3 consists of 15 residues. In germline, CDR1 is MNHNY, CDR2 SVGAGI (reference sequence). With 8 bases removed from V and 3 bases from J, the gap between germline ends came to 19 bases. The CDR3 coding sequence is TGTGCCAGCGATGGAAAGCGCGGGATGGAAGAGACCCAGTACTTC. Its translation is CASDGKRGMEETQYF.

The chain combines TRBV30 with TRBJ1-4, with D uncertain. This CDR3 region has 18 residues. Germline V gene data show CDR1 as GTSNPN and CDR2 as SVGIG (reference sequence). Trimming removed 3 bases at V and 0 bases at J, with 20 bases between. CDR3 sequence (DNA): TGTGCCTGGAGCGCAGACCGGGGATTACCTGCAACTAATGAAAAACTGTTTTTT. It codes for CAWSADRGLPATNEKLFF.

V gene TRBV11-3 combines with J gene TRBJ2-5; 7 bases are a match to TRBD2. The CDR3 loop spans 15 amino acids. CDR1 and CDR2 from the germline V gene are SGHNT and YENEEA. After removal of 1 base from V and 5 bases from J, the junction contained 7 bases not matched to a gene. CDR3 sequence (DNA): TGTGCCAGCAGCTTAGGGCGGGAGAATTACGAGACCCAGTACTTC. It encodes CASSLGRENYETQYF.

The chain uses TRBV5-1 and TRBJ2-4; 9 nucleotides line up with TRBD2. V gave up 4 bases and J gave up 4 bases; unmatched junction bases: 9. The CDR3 is made up of 16 amino acids. Germline V gene data show CDR1 as SGHRS and CDR2 as YFSETQ. CDR3 bases: TGCGCCAGCAGCCAGGGACTAGCCCGTTCTAAAAACATTCAGTACTTC. Its translation is CASSQGLARSKNIQYF. Full variable domain (missing parts from reference TRBV5-1 and TRBJ2-4): KAGVTQTPRYLIKTRGQQVTLSCSPISGHRSVSWYQQTPGQGLQFLFEYFSETQRNKGNFPGRFSGRQFSNSRSEMNVSTLELGDSALYLCASSQGLARSKNIQYFGAGTRLSVL.

The chain employs TRBV6-5 and TRBJ1-1, with TRBD1 identical over 8 bases. The CDR3 has 13 residues. Germline-derived CDR1 and CDR2 are MNHEY and SVGAGI. V was pared by 8 bases and J by 4 bases, with 6 bases of the junction left unmatched. The CDR3 region has the DNA TGTGCCAGCGGGGCAGGGGGCGTCACTGAAGCTTTCTTT. Its protein is CASGAGGVTEAFF.

The chain links TRBV10-3 to TRBJ2-5, with 7 bases fitting TRBD2. Per germline, CDR1 ENHRY and CDR2 SYGVKD. Trimming took 4 bases from V and 1 from J; bases not matched to a gene: 3. The CDR3 length is 14 residues. The CDR3 DNA is TGTGCCATCAGTGTTGTAGCGGGCCAAGAGACCCAGTACTTC. Its translation is CAISVVAGQETQYF.

J is TRBJ1-1 and V is TRBV18, with 9 bases matching TRBD1. The CDR3 runs to 15 residues. The ends lost 2 bases at V and 2 bases at J; junction bases unmatched: 3. Germline CDR1 KGHSH, CDR2 LQKENI. CDR3 residues: CASSPEGQGNTEAFF. The DNA for the CDR3 is TGTGCCAGCTCACCAGAGGGACAGGGAAACACTGAAGCTTTCTTT.

This chain connects TRBV2 to TRBJ1-4; 9 bases map to TRBD1. Germline V gives CDR1 SNHLY, CDR2 FYNNEI. The CDR3 extends over 15 amino acids. J gave up 8 bases and V 4 bases, and 8 bases lay outside the gene matches. CDR3 region: CASSAQGQGGEKLFF. CDR3 nucleotides: TGTGCCAGCAGTGCTCAGGGACAGGGAGGAGAAAAACTGTTTTTT.

This clone occurred a few times. This chain connects TRBV5-1 to TRBJ2-5, with 13 bases that match TRBD2. The CDR3 runs 19 residues. Looked up from germline, CDR1 is SGHRS and CDR2 is YFSETQ. V lost 0 bases and J lost 5; bases outside the gene matches: 13. In nucleotides, the CDR3 is TGCGCCAGCAGCTTGGGGTTGGGACTAGCGGGGATGATTCGCGAGACCCAGTACTTC. Its protein product is CASSLGLGLAGMIRETQYF.

This rearrangement joins TRBV10-3 to TRBJ1-6, with D possibly TRBD1 on 5 matching bases. Trimming removed 4 bases from V and 9 bases from J, with 10 bases in between. From germline, CDR1 is ENHRY and CDR2 SYGVKD. The CDR3 spans 13 residues. In nucleotides, the CDR3 is TGTGCCATCAGTGGGGACTCCGGTTCACCCCTCCACTTT. Translated, it gives CAISGDSGSPLHF.

J is TRBJ1-6 and V is TRBV11-3; D not resolved. V shed 5 bases and J shed 13 bases, with 12 bases lying between them. Germline V CDR1 and CDR2: SGHNT, YENEEA. The CDR3 is 12 residues long. This CDR3 reads CASSPTVGPLHF. CDR3 coding DNA: TGTGCCAGCAGCCCCACAGTTGGGCCCCTCCACTTT.

This chain links TRBV5-1 with TRBJ2-7; 7 bases match TRBD2. The junction had 8 bases not matched to a gene; V was cut back by 0 bases and J by 5 bases. CDR1 SGHRS and CDR2 YFSETQ come from the germline V gene. CDR3 length equals 15 residues. CDR3 coding DNA: TGCGCCAGCAGCTTGGCCGGCGGGGGATCGCACGAGCAGTACTTC. This gives the protein CASSLAGGGSHEQYF.

The chain couples TRBV7-8 to TRBJ2-1; D unresolved. Germline V CDR1 and CDR2: SGHVS, FQNEAQ. This CDR3 is 14 amino acids long. Trimming shortened V by 2 bases and J by 6 bases, and 11 bases separated the two germline ends. The DNA for the CDR3 is TGTGCCAGCAGCTTACTAGTCAGTCGCAATGAGCAGTTCTTC. It specifies CASSLLVSRNEQFF. The full variable domain, its missing parts supplied by reference TRBV7-8 and TRBJ2-1, is GAGVSQSPRYKVAKRGQDVALRCDPISGHVSLFWYQQALGQGPEFLTYFQNEAQLDKSGLPSDRFFAERPEGSVSTLKIQRTQQEDSAVYLCASSLLVSRNEQFFGPGTRLTVL.

This chain joins TRBV18 and TRBJ1-1, with no clear D. CDR3 length: 14 amino acids. V was clipped by 1 base and J by 0 bases, with 6 bases between them. Per germline, CDR1 KGHSH and CDR2 LQKENI. The CDR3 reads CASSPRAVNTEAFF. The CDR3 coding sequence is TGTGCCAGCTCACCACGAGCGGTGAACACTGAAGCTTTCTTT.

This chain links TRBV7-6 with TRBJ2-7; possibly TRBD2 for D (5 bases). The V gene lost 5 bases and the J gene lost 3 bases, with 14 bases spanning the gap. Germline-derived CDR1 and CDR2 are SGHVS and FNYEAQ. The CDR3 extends over 14 amino acids. The CDR3 sequence: CASSGGSDLYEQYF. CDR3 DNA sequence: TGTGCCAGCAGCGGTGGGAGCGATCTCTACGAGCAGTACTTC.

This clone appeared a single time. This CDR3 reads CSALIPGQETQYF. Here the CDR3 DNA reads TGCAGCGCCCTTATCCCGGGCCAAGAGACCCAGTACTTC. The chain links TRBV29-1 to TRBJ2-5; D is uncertain. Looked up from germline, CDR1 is SQVTM and CDR2 is ANQGSEA. The CDR3 covers 13 residues. V was clipped by 7 bases and J by 1 base, with 13 bases between them.

This clone was counted a few times. The chain recombines TRBV9 with TRBJ2-1, with 9 bases fitting TRBD1. Germline CDR1 SGDLS, CDR2 YYNGEE. Unmatched junction bases numbered 9, after V lost 4 bases and J lost 4 bases. The CDR3 contains 16 residues. The CDR3 DNA is TGTGCCAGCAGCTCAGATGACAGGGGGGCATACAATGAGCAGTTCTTC. Protein product: CASSSDDRGAYNEQFF.

The V and J genes are TRBV3-1 (or the pseudogene TRBV3-2) and TRBJ1-5, with 7 bases fitting TRBD1. CDR1 is LGHDT and CDR2 is YNNKEL in the germline V gene (reference sequence). This CDR3 region has 11 residues. CDR3 nucleotides: TGTGCGCCCCAGGGGGAACAGCCCCAGCATTTT. Translating it yields CAPQGEQPQHF.